The 27 T cell receptor beta chains listed next were all sequenced from one sample in a study of cytomegalovirus exposure and HLA in healthy donors. PCR was performed using 60 Vbeta and 13 Jbeta primers. Some clones are missing from TCRdb's copy, which holds only in-frame ones; the method was immunoSEQ multiplex PCR. Among about 210,000 clones listed, 86% were seen once. Material: PBMCs. These TCRs come from a woman aged 25 to 45 in good health and CMV-seronegative.

The V and J genes are TRBV5-6 and TRBJ2-1, with a weak D call TRBD1 (6 bases). The germline gives CDR1 SGHDT, CDR2 YYEEEE. The CDR3 sequence is 15 residues long. Between the trimmed V and J ends, which lost 4 bases and 2 bases, there was a span of 13 bases. The CDR3 sequence: CASSPGVATYNEQFF. The CDR3 DNA sequence: TGTGCCAGCAGCCCAGGGGTGGCCACCTACAATGAGCAGTTCTTC.

J is TRBJ2-5 and V is TRBV19; 9 nucleotides match TRBD1. Trimming removed 6 bases from V and 5 bases from J; junction bases left unmatched: 7. The CDR3 extends over 14 amino acids. Germline V gives CDR1 LNHDA, CDR2 SQIVND (reference sequence). CDR3 in amino acids: CASRDTGGRETQYF. The CDR3 nucleotides read TGTGCCAGTAGGGATACAGGGGGCCGGGAGACCCAGTACTTC. Combining the CDR3 with reference TRBV19 and TRBJ2-5 gives the whole variable domain DGGITQSPKYLFRKEGQNVTLSCEQNLNHDAMYWYRQDPGQGLRLIYYSQIVNDFQKGDIAEGYSVSREKKESFPLTVTSAQKNPTAFYLCASRDTGGRETQYFGPGTRLLVL.

In its sample, this clone was seen once. This chain connects TRBV9 to TRBJ2-5; 7 bases line up with TRBD1. With 4 bases clipped from V and 3 bases from J, the junction kept 6 bases outside the gene matches. CDR3 length equals 14 residues. Germline V lookup: CDR1 SGDLS, CDR2 YYNGEE. CDR3 sequence (DNA): TGTGCCAGCAGCCCACAAGGGACAGAAGAGACCCAGTACTTC. Translated: CASSPQGTEETQYF.

CDR3 region: CASRQTQGINTEAFF. The CDR3 nucleotides read TGTGCCAGCAGACAAACCCAGGGGATAAACACTGAAGCTTTCTTT. This chain connects TRBV2 to TRBJ1-1, with D perhaps matching TRBD1 (6 bases). The germline CDR1 and CDR2 sequences are SNHLY and FYNNEI. The CDR3 is 15 amino acids. Trimming removed 6 bases from V and 2 bases from J, with 16 bases in between.

V is TRBV7-2 and J is TRBJ1-2; D ambiguous. V was cut by 1 base and J by 4 bases, with 13 bases left in between. The CDR3 sequence is 15 residues long. Germline V gene data show CDR1 as SGHTA and CDR2 as FQGNSA. The CDR3 nucleotides are TGTGCCAGCAGCTTAGATCCGGGGTCCGCCTATGGCTACACCTTC. Translated: CASSLDPGSAYGYTF.

This sequence joins TRBV9 and TRBJ2-1; the D is unclear. Trimming removed 4 bases from V and 10 bases from J, with 15 bases in between. The germline gives CDR1 SGDLS, CDR2 YYNGEE. The CDR3 covers 13 residues. CDR3 sequence reads: CASSFNEYPEQFF. CDR3 coding DNA: TGTGCCAGCAGCTTCAACGAGTATCCGGAGCAGTTCTTC.

The V and J genes are TRBV23-1 and TRBJ2-3; the match to TRBD1 covers 12 bases. TRBV23-1 is filed as an ORF, its function uncertain. The CDR3 is 16 residues long. V gave up 9 bases and J gave up 6 bases; unmatched junction bases: 13. The CDR3 sequence: CARYWGGTGGWDTQYF. CDR3 nucleotide sequence: TGCGCCAGGTATTGGGGAGGGACAGGGGGCTGGGATACGCAGTATTTT.

The CDR3 is CASSPPRAGGPYEQYF. CDR3 coding DNA: TGTGCCAGCTCACCACCACGAGCGGGAGGGCCGTATGAGCAGTACTTC. The rearrangement links TRBV18 to TRBJ2-7; TRBD2 agrees at 10 bases. Germline CDR1 and CDR2: KGHSH and LQKENI. The length of the CDR3 is 16 residues. The V and J ends lost 0 bases and 7 bases, in that order; junction bases with no gene match: 9. The entire variable domain, with the rest obtained from reference TRBV18 and TRBJ2-7, is as follows: NAGVMQNPRHLVRRRGQEARLRCSPMKGHSHVYWYRQLPEEGLKFMVYLQKENIIDESGMPKERFSAEFPKEGPSILRIQQVVRGDSAAYFCASSPPRAGGPYEQYFGPGTRLTVT.

The rearrangement links TRBV6-1 to TRBJ2-3; D gene uncertain. V was cut by 2 bases and J by 1 base, with 10 bases left in between. From germline, CDR1 is MNHNS and CDR2 SASEGT. There are 15 residues in the CDR3. DNA of the CDR3: TGTGCCAGCAGTGAAACTCCACTTGGCACAGATACGCAGTATTTT. This encodes CASSETPLGTDTQYF.

The V and J genes are TRBV6-1 and TRBJ2-3; TRBD2 agrees at 7 bases. V dropped 3 bases and J dropped 2; count of bases not matched to a gene: 2. The CDR3 extends over 14 amino acids. Germline values: CDR1 MNHNS, CDR2 SASEGT. The CDR3 sequence: CASSDLADTDTQYF. CDR3 in DNA: TGTGCCAGCAGTGACCTAGCGGACACAGATACGCAGTATTTT.

Worth noting for this clone: One end of the junction is discordant with germline, which a read error may explain. Written as DNA, the CDR3 is TGTGCTAGCAGCTTAGGAACAGGGAAACGCACAGATACGCAGTATTTT. Its protein is CASSLGTGKRTDTQYF. The chain employs TRBV7-7 and TRBJ2-3; D may be TRBD1 (6 bases). The germline V gene has CDR1 SSHAT and CDR2 FNYEAQ (reference sequence). The CDR3 runs 16 residues. Variable domain in full (rest from reference TRBV7-7 and TRBJ2-3): GAGVSQSPRYKVTKRGQDVTLRCDPISSHATLYWYQQALGQGPEFLTYFNYEAQPDKSGLPSDRFSAERPEGSISTLTIQRTEQRDSAMYRCASSLGTGKRTDTQYFGPGTRLTVL.

J is TRBJ2-3 and V is TRBV28; 11 bases agree with TRBD1. The CDR3 contains 14 residues. Trimming took 5 bases from V and 6 from J; bases not matched to a gene: 4. The germline V gene has CDR1 MDHEN and CDR2 SYDVKM. The CDR3 spells CASSLDRGPDTQYF. CDR3 sequence (DNA): TGTGCCAGCAGTCTGGACAGGGGGCCGGATACGCAGTATTTT.

The V and J genes are TRBV6-1 and TRBJ2-1; the match to TRBD1 covers 10 bases. Germline CDR1 and CDR2: MNHNS and SASEGT. The CDR3 is 15 residues long. V was clipped by 6 bases and J by 5 bases; unmatched bases: 7. The CDR3 protein is CASRPPGTGDNEQFF. The CDR3 DNA follows: TGTGCCAGCAGGCCCCCCGGGACAGGGGACAATGAGCAGTTCTTC.

In this sample, this clone turned up once. The chain recombines TRBV5-4 with TRBJ2-1; 14 bases are shared with TRBD2. Germline V gene data show CDR1 as SGHNT and CDR2 as YYREEE (reference sequence). Trimming at V came to 0 bases and at J to 1 base, leaving 3 bases not matched to a gene. CDR3 length: 18 residues. The CDR3 protein is CASSLGLAGGGSYNEQFF. The CDR3 coding sequence is TGTGCCAGCAGCTTGGGACTAGCGGGGGGGGGTTCCTACAATGAGCAGTTCTTC.

The V gene is TRBV9, the J gene TRBJ2-3; 8 nucleotides agree with TRBD2. There are 16 residues in the CDR3. The germline V gene has CDR1 SGDLS and CDR2 YYNGEE. V lost 5 bases to trimming and J lost 7 bases; unmatched junction nucleotides: 15. CDR3 coding DNA: TGTGCCAGCAGTCCTCCTGGAGCGGGGGAAGTAAATACGCAGTATTTT. Residues: CASSPPGAGEVNTQYF.

The chain joins TRBV9 to TRBJ2-7; D may be TRBD1 (6 bases). Between the trimmed V and J ends, which lost 4 bases and 1 base, there was a span of 12 bases. The CDR3 covers 14 residues. Germline CDR1 is SGDLS and CDR2 is YYNGEE. The CDR3 sequence is CASSPQGGSYEQYF. In DNA form, the CDR3 reads TGTGCCAGCAGCCCACAAGGGGGTTCCTACGAGCAGTACTTC.

Written as DNA, the CDR3 is TGTGCCAGCAGCCCTACGGGACTAGCGGTATACAATGAGCAGTTCTTC. Amino acids: CASSPTGLAVYNEQFF. V and J are TRBV9 and TRBJ2-1; 11 bases match TRBD2. CDR1 and CDR2 (germline): SGDLS, YYNGEE. Germline trimming cut 4 bases from V and 4 bases from J; bases unmatched to any gene: 7. CDR3 length: 16 residues.

This clone has only a few counts. The chain has TRBV7-9 and TRBJ1-1; D gene uncertain. The CDR3 consists of 14 residues. V was trimmed by 5 bases and J by 1 base, leaving 11 bases between them. The V gene's germline CDR1 is SEHNR and CDR2 FQNEAQ (reference sequence). CDR3 coding DNA: TGTGCCAGCAGCCCCCTGTCGGGGAACACTGAAGCTTTCTTT. Its translation: CASSPLSGNTEAFF.

This clone was picked up a small number of times. The genes are TRBV5-1 and TRBJ2-3; D might be TRBD1 (6 bases). CDR1 is SGHRS and CDR2 is YFSETQ in the germline V gene. V gave up 0 bases and J gave up 3 bases, with 11 bases separating them. This CDR3 has 15 residues. CDR3 residues: CASSLVGRGTDTQYF. The CDR3 nucleotides read TGCGCCAGCAGCTTGGTGGGCAGGGGAACAGATACGCAGTATTTT. Together with reference TRBV5-1 and TRBJ2-3, the CDR3 gives the full variable domain: KAGVTQTPRYLIKTRGQQVTLSCSPISGHRSVSWYQQTPGQGLQFLFEYFSETQRNKGNFPGRFSGRQFSNSRSEMNVSTLELGDSALYLCASSLVGRGTDTQYFGPGTRLTVL.

The rearrangement joins TRBV4-1 to TRBJ2-2, with a tentative D call TRBD1 (6 bases). The germline CDR1 and CDR2 sequences are MGHRA and YSYEKL. This CDR3 has 16 amino acids. With 5 bases removed from V and 2 bases from J, the gap between germline ends came to 15 bases. The CDR3 is CASSEGTLVNTGELFF. The DNA of the CDR3 is TGCGCCAGCAGCGAGGGGACACTCGTAAACACCGGGGAGCTGTTTTTT.

The gene calls are TRBV2 and TRBJ2-1; perhaps TRBD2 as D (6 bases). Germline CDR1 and CDR2: SNHLY and FYNNEI. The CDR3 totals 14 residues. V was clipped by 8 bases and J by 7 bases, with 18 bases between them. CDR3 bases: TGTGCCAGCCATCCGGGACTTCGGAAGAATGAGCAGTTCTTC. This gives the protein CASHPGLRKNEQFF.

The chain joins TRBV28 to TRBJ1-2, with 9 bases fitting TRBD1. Germline V lookup: CDR1 MDHEN, CDR2 SYDVKM. J lost 7 bases, V lost 10 bases, and 10 bases had no gene match. The CDR3 runs 13 residues. CDR3 sequence (DNA): TGTGCCACCCAAGGGGACAGGGTGGGTGGCTACACCTTC. Translating gives CATQGDRVGGYTF.

V gene TRBV5-5 combines with J gene TRBJ2-1; 9 bases fit TRBD1. The CDR3 length is 18 residues. V lost 1 base, J lost 2 bases, and 10 bases stayed unmatched. Germline V gene sequence: CDR1 SGHKS, CDR2 YYEKEE (reference sequence). The CDR3 DNA reads as TGTGCCAGCAGCTTGATCGGGGGACAGGGAACCGCCTACAATGAGCAGTTCTTC. Encoded protein: CASSLIGGQGTAYNEQFF.

The genes are TRBV5-1 and TRBJ2-1; possibly TRBD2 for D (7 bases). V was cut by 4 bases and J by 9 bases, with 14 bases left in between. CDR1 and CDR2 (germline): SGHRS, YFSETQ. CDR3 length equals 13 residues. CDR3 sequence reads: CASSEGGAVEQFF. The CDR3 DNA follows: TGCGCCAGCAGCGAGGGGGGGGCGGTTGAGCAGTTCTTC.

The chain uses TRBV9 and TRBJ2-3; D possibly corresponds to TRBD2 (6 bases). Trimming removed 3 bases at V and 3 bases at J, with 14 bases between. The CDR3 totals 15 residues. In germline, CDR1 is SGDLS, CDR2 YYNGEE. CDR3 sequence (DNA): TGTGCCAGCAGCGGAGGGATCGGGGGTACAGATACGCAGTATTTT. Amino acid sequence: CASSGGIGGTDTQYF.

This sequence joins TRBV5-4 and TRBJ2-1, with 9 bases matching TRBD2. Unmatched junction bases numbered 6, after V lost 4 bases and J lost 10 bases. Germline V gene data show CDR1 as SGHNT and CDR2 as YYREEE (reference sequence). The CDR3 is made up of 13 amino acids. CDR3 protein: CASSAGGHTEQFF. The DNA for the CDR3 is TGTGCCAGCAGCGCGGGAGGGCACACCGAGCAGTTCTTC. Supplemented by reference TRBV5-4 and TRBJ2-1, the full variable domain reads ETGVTQSPTHLIKTRGQQVTLRCSSQSGHNTVSWYQQALGQGPQFIFQYYREEENGRGNFPPRFSGLQFPNYSSELNVNALELDDSALYLCASSAGGHTEQFFGPGTRLTVL.

The chain recombines TRBV2 with TRBJ1-5; weak D call: TRBD1 (6 bases). Germline V gives CDR1 SNHLY, CDR2 FYNNEI. CDR3 length: 15 amino acids. The ends were cut back, 5 bases at V and 6 bases at J, with 17 bases in the middle. The CDR3 region is CASSFRGEVGQPQHF. For the CDR3, the DNA is TGTGCCAGCAGTTTCAGGGGTGAGGTGGGTCAGCCCCAGCATTTT.